This paragraph covers one TCR beta chain sequence. Original data processing: It was from reference gene primer amplification that nucleated cell counts were estimated. Produced via immunoSEQ multiplex PCR; TCRdb's table is partial and in-frame only. Clone size and the V and J calls come from that table; the DNA yielded D and trimming. Among about 120,000 clones listed, around 77% were seen once. The sample belongs to a study of blood T cell repertoires in COVID-19. About the study: Sites across the United States, Italy and Spain contributed samples from acute and convalescent COVID-19. T cells, B-cell-depleted T cells, or PBMCs supplied cDNA or gDNA.

This TCR was recovered from a human donor in a cohort sampled during active COVID-19. The specimen sequenced was peripheral blood.

The CDR3 reads CASSILQGTEAFF. The CDR3 nucleotides read TGTGCCAGTAGTATCCTACAGGGGACTGAAGCTTTCTTT. The genes are TRBV19 and TRBJ1-1; 7 bases align to TRBD1. V lost 3 bases to trimming and J lost 5 bases; unmatched junction nucleotides: 3. The CDR3 runs to 13 residues. Germline V lookup: CDR1 LNHDA, CDR2 SQIVND (reference sequence). The variable domain in full, completed from reference TRBV19 and TRBJ1-1, reads DGGITQSPKYLFRKEGQNVTLSCEQNLNHDAMYWYRQDPGQGLRLIYYSQIVNDFQKGDIAEGYSVSREKKESFPLTVTSAQKNPTAFYLCASSILQGTEAFFGQGTRLTVV.